Shown below are 22 T cell receptor beta chains from a single sample sequenced in a study of blood T cell repertoires in COVID-19. Using immunoSEQ multiplex PCR, the repertoire was profiled, and TCRdb retains in-frame clones only, with some absent. The sample holds hundreds of thousands of clones, approximately 90% seen once. Specimen: PBMCs or T cells enriched from blood (not recorded which). These receptors all stem from a woman aged 25 to 39 with acute COVID-19.

The rearrangement links TRBV2 to TRBJ2-7, with 7 bases that match TRBD1. V was clipped by 7 bases and J by 3 bases; unmatched bases: 9. This CDR3 region has 14 residues. Germline CDR1 reads SNHLY; CDR2 reads FYNNEI. The CDR3 is CASKPLWDSYEQYF. In DNA, the CDR3 is TGTGCCAGCAAGCCCCTCTGGGACAGCTACGAGCAGTACTTC.

The chain carries TRBV19 and TRBJ2-6; 9 bases map to TRBD1. Per germline, CDR1 LNHDA and CDR2 SQIVND (reference sequence). The CDR3 extends over 17 amino acids. V was pared by 4 bases and J by 0 bases, with 4 bases of the junction left unmatched. CDR3 sequence: CASSTRTGVSGANVLTF. DNA for the CDR3: TGTGCCAGTAGTACCCGGACAGGGGTCTCTGGGGCCAACGTCCTGACTTTC.

This clone was picked up one time. As DNA, the CDR3 is TGTGCCAGCAGTGAGATGGCAGGGCCGCAGTACTTC. Protein: CASSEMAGPQYF. The J gene is TRBJ2-7, the V gene TRBV6-2 or TRBV6-3, with D possibly matching TRBD1 (5 bases). The germline V and J ends were trimmed by 5 bases and 9 bases, with 14 bases remaining between them. The CDR3 consists of 12 residues. Germline loops: CDR1 MNHEY, CDR2 SVGEGT.

With regard to this clone: The sample contains more than one DNA sequence encoding this CDR3. V and J are TRBV12-3 or TRBV12-4 and TRBJ1-5, with 8 bases aligning to TRBD1. The CDR3 consists of 13 residues. With V trimmed by 5 bases and J by 5 bases, 2 bases remained unmatched. CDR3 sequence: CASSGQGDQPQHF. The CDR3 nucleotides are TGTGCCAGCAGTGGACAGGGCGATCAGCCCCAGCATTTT.

The chain recombines TRBV6-5 with TRBJ2-1; D unclear. The CDR3 spans 16 residues. The V end was cut by 2 bases, the J end by 7 bases, with 18 bases between. In germline, CDR1 is MNHEY, CDR2 SVGAGI. The CDR3 loop is CASSYHTAHPMNEQFF. CDR3 bases: TGTGCCAGCAGTTACCATACTGCCCACCCCATGAATGAGCAGTTCTTC.

The rearrangement joins TRBV27 to TRBJ2-7; TRBD1 aligns across 7 bases. Trimming removed 1 base from V and 2 bases from J; junction bases left unmatched: 5. CDR1 and CDR2 (germline): MNHEY, SMNVEV (reference sequence). This CDR3 spans 15 amino acids. CDR3 sequence reads: CASSLYGTGAYEQYF. In DNA, the CDR3 is TGTGCCAGCAGTTTATATGGAACAGGGGCCTACGAGCAGTACTTC.

The chain employs TRBV15 and TRBJ2-3; TRBD1 is a possible D gene (8 bases). CDR1 and CDR2 (germline): LNHNV, YYDKDF (reference sequence). The CDR3 extends over 16 amino acids. Trimming took off 1 base at V and 1 base at J, with 12 bases between the two ends. CDR3 sequence: CATSRGGGQGTDTQYF. The DNA of the CDR3 is TGTGCCACCAGCAGAGGCGGGGGACAGGGCACAGATACGCAGTATTTT.

J is TRBJ2-1 and V is TRBV27; possible D gene TRBD1, 5 bases. Trimming stripped 4 bases from V and 3 bases from J, with 16 bases between. This CDR3 is 16 amino acids long. The germline gives CDR1 MNHEY, CDR2 SMNVEV (reference sequence). CDR3 protein: CASSSTSRVVYNEQFF. CDR3 coding DNA: TGTGCCAGCAGTTCCACCAGCAGGGTTGTCTACAATGAGCAGTTCTTC.

The chain links TRBV3-1 (or the pseudogene TRBV3-2) to TRBJ2-2; 9 bases map to TRBD1. The CDR3 is made up of 17 amino acids. J gave up 2 bases and V 4 bases, and 8 bases lay outside the gene matches. Per germline, CDR1 LGHDT and CDR2 YNNKEL (reference sequence). For the CDR3, the DNA is TGTGCCAGCAGCCCCAACCCGGGACAGGGTAACACCGGGGAGCTGTTTTTT. Residues: CASSPNPGQGNTGELFF.

The chain uses TRBV5-1 and TRBJ1-5, with TRBD1 matching over 9 bases. The CDR3 spans 15 residues. Trimming took 4 bases from V and 1 from J; bases not matched to a gene: 3. Germline CDR1 and CDR2: SGHRS and YFSETQ. The CDR3 spells CASSRTGVSNQPQHF. The CDR3 DNA is TGCGCCAGCAGCCGGACAGGGGTGAGCAATCAGCCCCAGCATTTT.

Note on this clone: No conserved phenylalanine or tryptophan is present at the end of the CDR3, so a read error is the likely explanation. Because the CDR3's place on the DNA is in doubt, the DNA is left out and the CDR3 is given as listed by TCRdb. CDR3 region: CASSLGGLSGGLAI. The chain combines TRBV7-2 with TRBJ2-3; the D call in the table, TRBD2, was not verified against the DNA. Germline V CDR1 and CDR2: SGHTA, FQGNSA. The CDR3 spans 14 amino acids, including both terminal residues.

The V and J genes are TRBV5-1 and TRBJ2-1; a weak D match, TRBD1 (5 bases). Deletions cut 0 bases from V and 5 bases from J, with 6 bases between. CDR3 length equals 13 residues. The germline V gene has CDR1 SGHRS and CDR2 YFSETQ. DNA of the CDR3: TGCGCCAGCAGCTTGGGGACAAACAATGAGCAGTTCTTC. Translation gives CASSLGTNNEQFF.

J is TRBJ1-1 and V is TRBV30; D is uncertain. The CDR3 contains 14 residues. The V and J ends lost 3 bases and 1 base respectively, with 12 bases between them. CDR1 and CDR2 (germline): GTSNPN, SVGIG (reference sequence). The CDR3 is CAWRPGRGNTEAFF. The CDR3 DNA follows: TGTGCCTGGAGGCCCGGTAGAGGGAACACTGAAGCTTTCTTT.

The V and J genes are TRBV6-4 and TRBJ2-2; 10 bases are shared with TRBD1. Per the germline V gene, CDR1 is MRHNA and CDR2 is SNTAGT. The CDR3 covers 16 residues. V shed 5 bases and J 5 bases; nucleotides not matched to a gene: 8. CDR3 DNA sequence: TGTGCCAGCAGTATAACCGGGACAGGGGATACCGGGGAGCTGTTTTTT. Its protein is CASSITGTGDTGELFF.

This sequence joins TRBV7-9 and TRBJ2-3; 14 bases are shared with TRBD2. V lost 8 bases, J lost 0 bases, and 7 bases stayed unmatched. The CDR3 sequence is 17 residues long. The V gene's germline CDR1 is SEHNR and CDR2 FQNEAQ (reference sequence). The CDR3 spells CASDGTSGGASTDTQYF. CDR3 nucleotide sequence: TGTGCCAGCGACGGGACTAGCGGGGGCGCTAGCACAGATACGCAGTATTTT.

This chain connects TRBV5-1 to TRBJ1-3; the D gene is possibly TRBD1 (6 bases). The germline V gene has CDR1 SGHRS and CDR2 YFSETQ. The CDR3 is made up of 16 amino acids. The germline V and J ends were trimmed by 1 base and 0 bases, with 11 bases remaining between them. The CDR3 nucleotides read TGCGCCAGCAGCTTGAACAGGGCCAACTCTGGAAACACCATATATTTT. Encoded protein: CASSLNRANSGNTIYF. The variable domain in full, completed from reference TRBV5-1 and TRBJ1-3, reads KAGVTQTPRYLIKTRGQQVTLSCSPISGHRSVSWYQQTPGQGLQFLFEYFSETQRNKGNFPGRFSGRQFSNSRSEMNVSTLELGDSALYLCASSLNRANSGNTIYFGEGSWLTVV.

V gene TRBV3-1 (or the pseudogene TRBV3-2) combines with J gene TRBJ2-2; 8 bases map to TRBD1. The CDR3 runs 14 residues. V shed 6 bases, J shed 5 bases, and the junction held 5 bases outside the gene matches. Germline V gene data show CDR1 as LGHDT and CDR2 as YNNKEL (reference sequence). The CDR3 DNA is TGTGCCAGCAGGCCAGGGGGCGGGACCGGGGAGCTGTTTTTT. Its translation: CASRPGGGTGELFF.

The chain joins TRBV7-2 to TRBJ2-7; TRBD2 might be the D (6 bases). The germline V gene encodes CDR1 SGHTA and CDR2 FQGNSA. V was pared by 0 bases and J by 1 base, with 7 bases between. The CDR3 loop spans 14 amino acids. CDR3 amino acids: CASSLAGGSYEQYF. The CDR3 bases are TGTGCCAGCAGCTTAGCCGGGGGATCCTACGAGCAGTACTTC.

The genes are TRBV13 and TRBJ1-1; D gene uncertain. Trimming took off 5 bases at V and 6 bases at J, with 13 bases between the two ends. The CDR3 spans 13 residues. CDR1 PRHDT and CDR2 FYEKMQ come from the germline V gene (reference sequence). CDR3 in DNA: TGTGCCAGCAGCAACTCGGGAGACCCTGAAGCTTTCTTT. Encoded protein: CASSNSGDPEAFF.

This clone was seen only once. In the same sample, other DNA sequences code for this CDR3. The chain employs TRBV6-2 or TRBV6-3 and TRBJ1-2; a possible D gene is TRBD1 (5 bases). Germline-derived CDR1 and CDR2 are MNHEY and SVGEGT. The CDR3 sequence is 13 residues long. V was trimmed by 2 bases and J by 8 bases, leaving 12 bases between them. The CDR3 is CASSYGQGGGYTF. The CDR3 DNA reads TGTGCCAGCAGTTACGGCCAGGGAGGCGGCTACACCTTC.

This chain joins TRBV7-2 and TRBJ1-2; possibly TRBD1 for D (5 bases). The CDR3 loop spans 15 amino acids. V shed 1 base and J shed 1 base, with 10 bases lying between them. Germline values: CDR1 SGHTA, CDR2 FQGNSA. The CDR3 spells CASSLEQESNYGYTF. CDR3 nucleotides: TGTGCCAGCAGCTTAGAACAGGAAAGTAACTATGGCTACACCTTC.

J is TRBJ2-1 and V is TRBV7-6; D is perhaps TRBD1 (6 bases). V lost 6 bases, J lost 0 bases, and 12 bases lay in between. The CDR3 spans 15 residues. The germline gives CDR1 SGHVS, CDR2 FNYEAQ. This CDR3 is CASRRTESSYNEQFF. Here the CDR3 DNA reads TGTGCCAGCAGGAGGACAGAAAGCTCCTACAATGAGCAGTTCTTC.